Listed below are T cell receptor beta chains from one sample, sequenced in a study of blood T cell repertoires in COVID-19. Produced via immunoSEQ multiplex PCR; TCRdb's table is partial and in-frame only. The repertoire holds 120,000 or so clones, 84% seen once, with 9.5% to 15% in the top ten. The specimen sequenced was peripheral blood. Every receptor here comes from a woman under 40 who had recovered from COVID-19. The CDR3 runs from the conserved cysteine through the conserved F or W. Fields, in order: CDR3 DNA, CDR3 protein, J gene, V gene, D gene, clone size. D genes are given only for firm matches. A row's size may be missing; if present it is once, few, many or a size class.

cdr3_nt: TGCGCCAGCAGCCAAGAACCGGGACATACCGAAGCTTTCTTT
cdr3_aa: CASSQEPGHTEAFF
j_call: TRBJ1-1
v_call: TRBV4-1
d_call: -
clone_size: -

cdr3_nt: TGCAGTGCTAGTGGGGGGCCGCCCTACGAGCAGTACTTC
cdr3_aa: CSASGGPPYEQYF
j_call: TRBJ2-7
v_call: TRBV20-1
d_call: -
clone_size: -

cdr3_nt: TGTGCCAGCAGTTCCCCAGCGCAGCCCCAGCATTTT
cdr3_aa: CASSSPAQPQHF
j_call: TRBJ1-5
v_call: TRBV2
d_call: -
clone_size: -

cdr3_nt: TGTGCCAGCAGCCTGGGGGGGGGCGGGGGATCGATGGAGCAGTTCTTC
cdr3_aa: CASSLGGGGGSMEQFF
j_call: TRBJ2-1
v_call: TRBV7-9
d_call: -
clone_size: few

cdr3_nt: TGTGCCAGCAGCCCGCCCCGGACTGGAGACACAGATACGCAGTATTTT
cdr3_aa: CASSPPRTGDTDTQYF
j_call: TRBJ2-3
v_call: TRBV13
d_call: -
clone_size: -

cdr3_nt: TGTGCCAGTACCTTACAACAGGGAGCCGGGGAGCTGTTTTTT
cdr3_aa: CASTLQQGAGELFF
j_call: TRBJ2-2
v_call: TRBV19
d_call: -
clone_size: -

cdr3_nt: TGTGCCAGCAGCTTAGTTCATGATACGCAGTATTTT
cdr3_aa: CASSLVHDTQYF
j_call: TRBJ2-3
v_call: TRBV7-9
d_call: -
clone_size: -

cdr3_nt: TGCGCCAGCAGCTTGGTAGTGACTAGCGGAGTAGGGGTCTACAATGAGCAGTTCTTC
cdr3_aa: CASSLVVTSGVGVYNEQFF
j_call: TRBJ2-1
v_call: TRBV5-1
d_call: TRBD2
clone_size: -

cdr3_nt: TGTGCCAGCAGTGACTCTGAGACTAGCGGGTACAATGAGCAGTTCTTC
cdr3_aa: CASSDSETSGYNEQFF
j_call: TRBJ2-1
v_call: TRBV6-4
d_call: TRBD2
clone_size: -

cdr3_nt: TGTGCCAGCAGTTTAGCCGGGAACACTGAAGCTTTCTTT
cdr3_aa: CASSLAGNTEAFF
j_call: TRBJ1-1
v_call: TRBV27
d_call: -
clone_size: -

cdr3_nt: TGTGCCAGTAGTATGGTAGGCGGCCGGAGCTCCTACAATGAGCAGTTCTTC
cdr3_aa: CASSMVGGRSSYNEQFF
j_call: TRBJ2-1
v_call: TRBV19
d_call: -
clone_size: once

cdr3_nt: TGTGCCATCAGACAGGGTAGGTCCGGGGAGCTGTTTTTT
cdr3_aa: CAIRQGRSGELFF
j_call: TRBJ2-2
v_call: TRBV10-3
d_call: -
clone_size: -

cdr3_nt: TGTGCCAGTCATCCGACAGGACACTCCTACGAGCAGTACTTC
cdr3_aa: CASHPTGHSYEQYF
j_call: TRBJ2-7
v_call: TRBV6-6
d_call: -
clone_size: -

cdr3_nt: TGTGCCTGGAGTGTAAGTCACGGGTTGAACACTGAAGCTTTCTTT
cdr3_aa: CAWSVSHGLNTEAFF
j_call: TRBJ1-1
v_call: TRBV30
d_call: -
clone_size: -

cdr3_nt: TGTGCCAGCAGCCTGGACAGGGTGACCGGGGAGCTGTTTTTT
cdr3_aa: CASSLDRVTGELFF
j_call: TRBJ2-2
v_call: TRBV7-9
d_call: TRBD1
clone_size: once

cdr3_nt: TGTGCCAGCAGCGCCGGGACAGGGCTCACAGATACGCAGTATTTT
cdr3_aa: CASSAGTGLTDTQYF
j_call: TRBJ2-3
v_call: TRBV7-2
d_call: TRBD1
clone_size: -

cdr3_nt: TGCAGCGTTGAGAGGGAAGGAAACACCATATATTTT
cdr3_aa: CSVEREGNTIYF
j_call: TRBJ1-3
v_call: TRBV29-1
d_call: -
clone_size: -

cdr3_nt: TGCGCCAGCAGCTTGGAATGGAGACCTTACAATGAGCAGTTCTTC
cdr3_aa: CASSLEWRPYNEQFF
j_call: TRBJ2-1
v_call: TRBV5-1
d_call: -
clone_size: -

cdr3_nt: TGTGCCAGCAGTTCCCAGGGAGGAGAATACGGAAAACTGTTTTTT
cdr3_aa: CASSSQGGEYGKLFF
j_call: TRBJ1-4
v_call: TRBV27
d_call: -
clone_size: -

cdr3_nt: TGTGCCAGTAGCAACGGACAGGGGGCCCACGAGCAGTACTTC
cdr3_aa: CASSNGQGAHEQYF
j_call: TRBJ2-7
v_call: TRBV19
d_call: TRBD1
clone_size: -

cdr3_nt: TGCGCCAGCAGCCAAGACCCAGCGTTCTATGGCTACACCTTC
cdr3_aa: CASSQDPAFYGYTF
j_call: TRBJ1-2
v_call: TRBV4-1
d_call: -
clone_size: few

cdr3_nt: TGCGCCAGCAGCCCAAGAGGAGAGACCCAGTACTTC
cdr3_aa: CASSPRGETQYF
j_call: TRBJ2-5
v_call: TRBV4-1
d_call: -
clone_size: -

cdr3_nt: TGTGCCAGCAGTTACAGAACTAGCACAGATACGCAGTATTTT
cdr3_aa: CASSYRTSTDTQYF
j_call: TRBJ2-3
v_call: TRBV6-2/TRBV6-3
d_call: -
clone_size: -

cdr3_nt: TGTGCCAGCGCAGCGGGGTTCCCTGAAGCTTTCTTT
cdr3_aa: CASAAGFPEAFF
j_call: TRBJ1-1
v_call: TRBV7-9
d_call: -
clone_size: -

cdr3_nt: TGTGCCAGCGTCGGGACTAGCGGGGACACCGGGGAGCTGTTTTTT
cdr3_aa: CASVGTSGDTGELFF
j_call: TRBJ2-2
v_call: TRBV2
d_call: TRBD2
clone_size: -

cdr3_nt: TGTGCCAGCAGTACAGGGTTGAACTCCTACGAGCAGTACTTC
cdr3_aa: CASSTGLNSYEQYF
j_call: TRBJ2-7
v_call: TRBV2
d_call: -
clone_size: -

cdr3_nt: TGTGCCAGCAGCGGCCTAATAGGGGCTAGCTCCTACAATGAGCAGTTCTTC
cdr3_aa: CASSGLIGASSYNEQFF
j_call: TRBJ2-1
v_call: TRBV25-1
d_call: -
clone_size: once

cdr3_nt: TGTGCCAGCGCGGTAGCGGGAGGGACTGATTACAATGAGCAGTTCTTC
cdr3_aa: CASAVAGGTDYNEQFF
j_call: TRBJ2-1
v_call: TRBV28
d_call: TRBD2
clone_size: -

cdr3_nt: TGTGCCAGTGCGATGGGACAGCCCTCTGGAAACACCATATATTTT
cdr3_aa: CASAMGQPSGNTIYF
j_call: TRBJ1-3
v_call: TRBV2
d_call: TRBD1
clone_size: once

cdr3_nt: TGTGCCAGCAGCGCCTCGACAGGGGGTAAGGATTCACCCCTCCACTTT
cdr3_aa: CASSASTGGKDSPLHF
j_call: TRBJ1-6
v_call: TRBV9
d_call: TRBD1
clone_size: -

cdr3_nt: TGCAGTATGAGAAGGGGCACTGAAGCTTTCTTT
cdr3_aa: CSMRRGTEAFF
j_call: TRBJ1-1
v_call: TRBV20-1
d_call: -
clone_size: -